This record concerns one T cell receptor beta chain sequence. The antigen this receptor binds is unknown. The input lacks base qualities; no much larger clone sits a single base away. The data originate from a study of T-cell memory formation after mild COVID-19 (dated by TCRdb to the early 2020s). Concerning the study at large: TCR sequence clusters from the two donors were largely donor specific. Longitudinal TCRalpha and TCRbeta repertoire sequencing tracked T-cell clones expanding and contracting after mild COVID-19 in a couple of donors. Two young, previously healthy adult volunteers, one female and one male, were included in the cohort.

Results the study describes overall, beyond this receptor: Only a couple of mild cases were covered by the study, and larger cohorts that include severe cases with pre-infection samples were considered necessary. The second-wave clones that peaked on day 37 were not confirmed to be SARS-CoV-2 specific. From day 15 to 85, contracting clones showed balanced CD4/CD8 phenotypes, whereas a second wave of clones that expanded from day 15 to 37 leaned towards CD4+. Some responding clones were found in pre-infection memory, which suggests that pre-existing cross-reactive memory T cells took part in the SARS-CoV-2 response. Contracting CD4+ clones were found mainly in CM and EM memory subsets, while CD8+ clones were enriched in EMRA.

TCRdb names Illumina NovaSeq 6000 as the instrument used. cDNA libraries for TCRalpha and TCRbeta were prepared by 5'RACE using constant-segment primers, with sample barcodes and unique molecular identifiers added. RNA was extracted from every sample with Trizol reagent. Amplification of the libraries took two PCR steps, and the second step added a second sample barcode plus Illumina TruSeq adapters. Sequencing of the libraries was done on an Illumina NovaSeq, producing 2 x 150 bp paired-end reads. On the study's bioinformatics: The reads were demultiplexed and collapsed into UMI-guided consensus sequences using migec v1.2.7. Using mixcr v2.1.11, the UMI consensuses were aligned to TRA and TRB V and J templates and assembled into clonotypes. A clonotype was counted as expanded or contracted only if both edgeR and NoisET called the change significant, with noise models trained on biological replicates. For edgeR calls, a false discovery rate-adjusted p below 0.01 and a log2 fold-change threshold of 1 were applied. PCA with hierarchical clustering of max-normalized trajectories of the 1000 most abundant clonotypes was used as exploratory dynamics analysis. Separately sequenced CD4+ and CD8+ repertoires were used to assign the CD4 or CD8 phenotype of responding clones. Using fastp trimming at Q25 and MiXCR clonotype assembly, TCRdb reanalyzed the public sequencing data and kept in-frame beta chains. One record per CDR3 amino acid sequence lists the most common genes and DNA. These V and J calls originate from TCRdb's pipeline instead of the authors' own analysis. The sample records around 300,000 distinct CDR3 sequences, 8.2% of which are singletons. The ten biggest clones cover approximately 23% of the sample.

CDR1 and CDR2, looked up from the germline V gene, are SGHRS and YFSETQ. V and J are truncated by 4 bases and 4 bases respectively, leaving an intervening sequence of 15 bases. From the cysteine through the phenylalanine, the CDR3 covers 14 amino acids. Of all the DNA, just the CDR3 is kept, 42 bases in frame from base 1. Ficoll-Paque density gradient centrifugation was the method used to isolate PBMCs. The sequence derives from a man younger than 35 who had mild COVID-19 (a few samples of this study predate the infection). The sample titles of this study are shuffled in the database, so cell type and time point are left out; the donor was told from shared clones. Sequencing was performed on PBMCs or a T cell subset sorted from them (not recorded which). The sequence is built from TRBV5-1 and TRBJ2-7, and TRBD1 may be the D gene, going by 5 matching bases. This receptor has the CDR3 CASSDRDRQYEQYF. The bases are TGCGCCAGCAGCGACCGCGACAGACAGTACGAGCAGTACTTC.